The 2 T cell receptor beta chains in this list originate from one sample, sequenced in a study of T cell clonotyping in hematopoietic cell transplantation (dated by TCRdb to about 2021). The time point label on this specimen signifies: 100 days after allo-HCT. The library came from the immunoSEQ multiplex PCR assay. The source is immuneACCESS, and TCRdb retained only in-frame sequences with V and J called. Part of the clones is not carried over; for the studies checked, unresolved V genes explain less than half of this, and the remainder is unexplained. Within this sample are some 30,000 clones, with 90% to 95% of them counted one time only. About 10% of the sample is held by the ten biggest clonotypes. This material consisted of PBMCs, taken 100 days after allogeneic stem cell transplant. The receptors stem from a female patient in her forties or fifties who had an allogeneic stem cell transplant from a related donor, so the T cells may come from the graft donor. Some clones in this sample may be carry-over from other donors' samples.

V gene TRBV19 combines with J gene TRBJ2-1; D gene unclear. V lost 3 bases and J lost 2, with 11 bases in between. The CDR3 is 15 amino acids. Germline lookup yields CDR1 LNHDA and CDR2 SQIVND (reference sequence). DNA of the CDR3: TGTGCCAGTAGTATCCGTTACGAGGCCTACAATGAGCAGTTCTTC. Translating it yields CASSIRYEAYNEQFF.

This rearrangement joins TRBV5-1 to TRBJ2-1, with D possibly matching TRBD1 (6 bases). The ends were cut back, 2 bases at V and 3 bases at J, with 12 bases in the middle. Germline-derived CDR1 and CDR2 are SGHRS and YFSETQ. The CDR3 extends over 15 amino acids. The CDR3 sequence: CASSLGQKYYNEQFF. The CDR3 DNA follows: TGCGCCAGCAGCTTAGGACAGAAATACTACAATGAGCAGTTCTTC.